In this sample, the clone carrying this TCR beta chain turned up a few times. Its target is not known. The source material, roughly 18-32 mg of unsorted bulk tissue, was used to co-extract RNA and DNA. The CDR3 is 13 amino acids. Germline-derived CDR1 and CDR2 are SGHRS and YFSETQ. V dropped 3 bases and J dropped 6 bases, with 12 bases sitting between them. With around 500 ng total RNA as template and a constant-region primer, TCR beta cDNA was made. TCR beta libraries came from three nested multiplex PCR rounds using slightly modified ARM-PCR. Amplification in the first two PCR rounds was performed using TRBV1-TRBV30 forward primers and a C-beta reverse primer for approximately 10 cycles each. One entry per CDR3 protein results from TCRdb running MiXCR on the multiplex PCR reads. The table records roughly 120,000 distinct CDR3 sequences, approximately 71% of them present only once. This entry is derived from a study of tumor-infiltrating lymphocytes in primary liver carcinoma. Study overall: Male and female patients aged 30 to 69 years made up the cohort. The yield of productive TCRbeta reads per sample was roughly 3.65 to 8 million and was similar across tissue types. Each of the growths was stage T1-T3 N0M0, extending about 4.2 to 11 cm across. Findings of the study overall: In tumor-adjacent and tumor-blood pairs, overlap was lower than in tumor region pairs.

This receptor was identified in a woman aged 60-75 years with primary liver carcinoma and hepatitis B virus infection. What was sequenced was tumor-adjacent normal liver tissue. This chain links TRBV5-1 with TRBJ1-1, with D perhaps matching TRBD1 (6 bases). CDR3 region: CASSYDGGPEAFF. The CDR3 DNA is TGCGCCAGCAGCTATGACGGGGGGCCTGAAGCTTTCTTT.